The rows below give T cell receptor beta chains drawn from one sample of a study of cytomegalovirus exposure and HLA in healthy donors. Libraries were prepared by immunoSEQ multiplex PCR; TCRdb keeps only in-frame clonotypes and omits some of them. This repertoire shows 110,000 or so clones, 75% to 90% found once; its top ten account for 6.9%. Material for sequencing was PBMCs. The source is a man younger than 40 in good health and CMV-seropositive. Each CDR3 is given with its conserved first and last residue. A D gene is named only where the DNA matches it firmly. Clone sizes are given selectively: once, few, many, or a class where the clone is expanded.

abundance,v_gene,j_gene,d_gene,CDR3nt,CDR3aa
NA,TRBV10-3,TRBJ2-7,TRBD2,TGTGCCCCGGGGGGAAGCATGACCTACGAGCAGTACTTC,CAPGGSMTYEQYF
few,TRBV6-5,TRBJ2-1,TRBD1,TGTGCCAGCAGGACGACACAGGGGGCCTACAATGAGCAGTTCTTC,CASRTTQGAYNEQFF
NA,TRBV7-9,TRBJ2-1,TRBD1,TGTGCCAGCAGACCAGGGACAGGGAGATTCAGTGAGCAGTTCTTC,CASRPGTGRFSEQFF
NA,TRBV30,TRBJ1-1,TRBD1,TGTGCCTGCGAACAGGGGAGGCGGCCTTTCTTT,CACEQGRRPFF
NA,TRBV5-4,TRBJ1-5,TRBD1,TGTGCCAGCAGCTCTAGTGGAACAGGGGGCACTCAGCCCCAGCATTTT,CASSSSGTGGTQPQHF
NA,TRBV4-1,TRBJ1-5,NA,TGCGCCAGCAGCCAAGATGGCGGAGGGGAGGGTCAGCCCCAGCATTTT,CASSQDGGGEGQPQHF
NA,TRBV5-4,TRBJ2-7,TRBD1,TGTGCCAGCAGTCCCCTTACCGGGACAGGTGCCTACGAGCAGTACTTC,CASSPLTGTGAYEQYF
NA,TRBV10-3,TRBJ2-7,TRBD2,TGTGCCATCAGTGAGCTCGCGGGGGACCACCCCTACGAGCAGTACTTC,CAISELAGDHPYEQYF
NA,TRBV9,TRBJ2-1,TRBD2,TGTGCCAGCAGCGTAGTCGGCGCGGGGGTTGTCGAGGGTAATGAGCAGTTCTTC,CASSVVGAGVVEGNEQFF
NA,TRBV5-6,TRBJ1-5,NA,TGTGCCAGCAGCTTGGCCCCCTCGACAGGAGTCCAGCATTTT,CASSLAPSTGVQHF
few,TRBV2,TRBJ2-7,TRBD1,TGTGCCAGCAAGGGACAGGGTTCCTACGAGCAGTACTTC,CASKGQGSYEQYF
few,TRBV6-5,TRBJ2-7,NA,TGTGCCAGCAGTTGGGGGGGCAGGTCCTACGAGCAGTACTTC,CASSWGGRSYEQYF
NA,TRBV5-1,TRBJ2-7,NA,TGCGCCAGCAGCACCCGAGACACTCCCTACGAGCAGTACTTC,CASSTRDTPYEQYF
once,TRBV5-4,TRBJ1-6,TRBD1,TGTGCCAGCAGCCGGACAGGGCTTAATTCACCCCTCCACTTT,CASSRTGLNSPLHF
NA,TRBV2,TRBJ1-5,NA,TGTGCCAGCAGTGTTCAGGTGACTAGCAATCAGCCCCAGCATTTT,CASSVQVTSNQPQHF
NA,TRBV5-1,TRBJ2-5,TRBD2,TGCGCCAGCAGCTCACGGACTAGCGGCGGAGAGACCCAGTACTTC,CASSSRTSGGETQYF
NA,TRBV4-1,TRBJ1-4,NA,TGCGCCAGCGGCCAGCGCCCACCCGAGGATGAAAAACTGTTTTTT,CASGQRPPEDEKLFF
few,TRBV7-2,TRBJ2-2,NA,TGTGCCAGCAGCTTGGGGGGGCCCTACACCGGGGAGCTGTTTTTT,CASSLGGPYTGELFF
NA,TRBV29-1,TRBJ2-7,NA,TGCAGCGTGGCTGGGCACCTCTCCTACGAGCAGTACTTC,CSVAGHLSYEQYF
NA,TRBV6-5,TRBJ1-2,TRBD1,TGTGCCAGCACCAAATCGGGACAGGCTTTGTATGGCTACACCTTC,CASTKSGQALYGYTF
NA,TRBV27,TRBJ2-3,NA,TGTGCCAGCAGTTTCTCCTCGTACAGAACAGATACGCAGTATTTT,CASSFSSYRTDTQYF
NA,TRBV18,TRBJ1-1,NA,TGTGCCAGCTCACCACCCCAGGATCGTGGGACTGAAGCTTTCTTT,CASSPPQDRGTEAFF
NA,TRBV4-2,TRBJ2-1,TRBD2,TGTGCCAGCAGCCAACCTATCGGGACTAGCGGGGGGTGGGAGCAGTTCTTC,CASSQPIGTSGGWEQFF
NA,TRBV7-8,TRBJ2-3,NA,TGTGCCAGCAGCTTAGTCTATAGAAGACAGTTTACTAGCACAGATACGCAGTATTTT,CASSLVYRRQFTSTDTQYF
NA,TRBV30,TRBJ1-4,NA,TGTGCCTGGAGTGTGATCCAGGGGCTGAGTGAAAAACTGTTTTTT,CAWSVIQGLSEKLFF
NA,TRBV6-1,TRBJ1-6,NA,TGTGCCAGCAGTGAGACGACGACTGTATCACCCCTCCACTTT,CASSETTTVSPLHF
NA,TRBV5-1,TRBJ2-7,TRBD2,TGCGCCAGCAGCTTGGTTGGCGGGAGAACTTCCTACGAGCAGTACTTC,CASSLVGGRTSYEQYF
NA,TRBV6-4,TRBJ2-1,NA,TGTGCCAGCAGTGACTCGAGCGGCTCCTACAATGAGCAGTTCTTC,CASSDSSGSYNEQFF
NA,TRBV5-4,TRBJ2-5,NA,TGTGCCAGCAGCTCCGGAGGGCACCAAGAGACCCAGTACTTC,CASSSGGHQETQYF
NA,TRBV29-1,TRBJ2-2,NA,TGCAGCGTTGAAGAGAGCAGGCCCGGGGAGCTGTTTTTT,CSVEESRPGELFF
NA,TRBV29-1,TRBJ2-5,TRBD1,TGCAGCGTTTGGGACAGGGAAGAGACCCAGTACTTC,CSVWDREETQYF